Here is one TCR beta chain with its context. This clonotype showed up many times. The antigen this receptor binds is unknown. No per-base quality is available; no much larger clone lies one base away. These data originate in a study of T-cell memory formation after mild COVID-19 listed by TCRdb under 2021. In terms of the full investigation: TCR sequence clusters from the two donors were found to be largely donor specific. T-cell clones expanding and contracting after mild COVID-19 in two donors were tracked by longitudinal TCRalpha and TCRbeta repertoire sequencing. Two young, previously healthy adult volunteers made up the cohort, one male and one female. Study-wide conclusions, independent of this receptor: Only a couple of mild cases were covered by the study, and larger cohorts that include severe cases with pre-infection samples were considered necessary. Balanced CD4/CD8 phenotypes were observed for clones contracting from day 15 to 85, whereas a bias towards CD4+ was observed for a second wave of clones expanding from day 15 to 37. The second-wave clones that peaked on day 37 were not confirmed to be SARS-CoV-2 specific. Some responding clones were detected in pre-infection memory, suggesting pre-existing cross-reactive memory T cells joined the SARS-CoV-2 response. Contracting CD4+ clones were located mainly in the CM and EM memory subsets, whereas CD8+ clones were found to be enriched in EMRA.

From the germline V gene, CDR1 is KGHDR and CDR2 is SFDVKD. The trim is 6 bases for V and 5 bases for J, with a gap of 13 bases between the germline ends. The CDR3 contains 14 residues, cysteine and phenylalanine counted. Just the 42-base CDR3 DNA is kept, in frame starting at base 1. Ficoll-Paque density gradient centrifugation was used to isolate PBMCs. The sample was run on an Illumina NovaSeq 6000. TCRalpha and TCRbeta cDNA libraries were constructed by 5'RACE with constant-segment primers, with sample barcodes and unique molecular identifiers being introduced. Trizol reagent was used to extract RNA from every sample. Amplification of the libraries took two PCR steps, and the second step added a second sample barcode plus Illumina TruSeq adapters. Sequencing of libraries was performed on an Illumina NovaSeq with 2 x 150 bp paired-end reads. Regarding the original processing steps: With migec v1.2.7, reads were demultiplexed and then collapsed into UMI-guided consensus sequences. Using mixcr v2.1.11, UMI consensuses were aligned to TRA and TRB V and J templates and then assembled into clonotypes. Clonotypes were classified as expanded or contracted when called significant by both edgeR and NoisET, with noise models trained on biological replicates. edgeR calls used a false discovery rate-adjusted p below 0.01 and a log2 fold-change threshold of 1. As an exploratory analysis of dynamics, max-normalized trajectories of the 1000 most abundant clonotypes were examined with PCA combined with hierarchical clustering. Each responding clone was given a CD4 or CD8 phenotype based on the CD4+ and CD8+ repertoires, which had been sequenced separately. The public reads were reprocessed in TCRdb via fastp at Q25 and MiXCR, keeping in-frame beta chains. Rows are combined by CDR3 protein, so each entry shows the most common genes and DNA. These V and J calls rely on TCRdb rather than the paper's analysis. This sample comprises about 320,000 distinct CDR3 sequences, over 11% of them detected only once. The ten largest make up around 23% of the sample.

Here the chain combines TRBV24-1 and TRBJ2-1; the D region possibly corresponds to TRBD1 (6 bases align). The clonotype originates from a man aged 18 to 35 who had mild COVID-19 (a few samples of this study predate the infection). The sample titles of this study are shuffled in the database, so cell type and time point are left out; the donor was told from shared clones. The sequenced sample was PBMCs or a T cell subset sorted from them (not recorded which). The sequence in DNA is TGTGCCACCAGTTTAGACAGGATGGACAATGAGCAGTTCTTC. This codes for CATSLDRMDNEQFF.